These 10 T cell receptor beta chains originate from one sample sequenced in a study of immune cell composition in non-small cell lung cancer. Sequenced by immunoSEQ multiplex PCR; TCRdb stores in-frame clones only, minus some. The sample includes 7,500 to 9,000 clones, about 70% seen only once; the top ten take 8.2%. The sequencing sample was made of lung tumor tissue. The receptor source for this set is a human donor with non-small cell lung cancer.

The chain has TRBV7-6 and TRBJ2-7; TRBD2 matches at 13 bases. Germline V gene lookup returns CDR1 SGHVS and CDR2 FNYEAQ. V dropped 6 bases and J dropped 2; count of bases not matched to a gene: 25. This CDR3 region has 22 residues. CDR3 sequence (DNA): TGTGCCAGCAGATTGCCGGGACTAGCGGGATTGTGGCCCTCGCTAACAACCTACGAGCAGTACTTC. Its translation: CASRLPGLAGLWPSLTTYEQYF.

The CDR3 nucleotides are TGTGCCAGCATGAAAGGGGTGAACACTGAAGCTTTCTTT. Protein sequence: CASMKGVNTEAFF. The chain employs TRBV2 and TRBJ1-1; possibly TRBD1 for D (5 bases). Deletions cut 7 bases from V and 0 bases from J, with 9 bases between. CDR3 length: 13 residues. Germline V gives CDR1 SNHLY, CDR2 FYNNEI.

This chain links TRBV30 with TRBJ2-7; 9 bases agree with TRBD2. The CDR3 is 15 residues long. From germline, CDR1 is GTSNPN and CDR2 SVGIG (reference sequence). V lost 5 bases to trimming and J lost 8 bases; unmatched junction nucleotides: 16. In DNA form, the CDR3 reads TGTGCCTGGGTCCTGGGGGTAGCGGGAGAGAGGAAGCAGTACTTC. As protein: CAWVLGVAGERKQYF.

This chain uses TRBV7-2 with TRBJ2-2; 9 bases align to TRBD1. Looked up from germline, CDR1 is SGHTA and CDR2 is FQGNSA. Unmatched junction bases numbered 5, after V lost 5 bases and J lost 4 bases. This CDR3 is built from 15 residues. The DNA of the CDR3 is TGTGCCAGCAGCCCGGACAGGGGCAGCACCGGGGAGCTGTTTTTT. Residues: CASSPDRGSTGELFF. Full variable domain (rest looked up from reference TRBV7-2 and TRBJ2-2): GAGVSQSPSNKVTEKGKDVELRCDPISGHTALYWYRQSLGQGLEFLIYFQGNSAPDKSGLPSDRFSAERTGGSVSTLTIQRTQQEDSAVYLCASSPDRGSTGELFFGEGSRLTVL.

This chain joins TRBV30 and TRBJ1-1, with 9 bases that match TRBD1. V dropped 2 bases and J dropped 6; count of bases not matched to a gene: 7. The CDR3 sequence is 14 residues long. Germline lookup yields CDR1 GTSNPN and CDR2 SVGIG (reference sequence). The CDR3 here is CAWSNPGQGPEAFF. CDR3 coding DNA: TGTGCCTGGAGTAACCCGGGACAGGGCCCTGAAGCTTTCTTT.

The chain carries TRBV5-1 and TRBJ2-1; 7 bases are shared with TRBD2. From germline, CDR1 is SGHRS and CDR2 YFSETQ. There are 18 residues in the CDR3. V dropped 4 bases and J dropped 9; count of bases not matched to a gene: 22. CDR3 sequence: CASSLGGGVRGSPSEQFF. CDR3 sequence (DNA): TGCGCCAGCAGCCTGGGGGGGGGAGTTAGAGGGAGTCCCAGTGAGCAGTTCTTC.

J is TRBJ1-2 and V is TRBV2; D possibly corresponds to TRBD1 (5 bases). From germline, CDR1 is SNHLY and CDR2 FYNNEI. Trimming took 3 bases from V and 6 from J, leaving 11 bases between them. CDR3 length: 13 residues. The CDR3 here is CASSDRASNGYTF. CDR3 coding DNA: TGTGCCAGCAGTGACAGGGCCAGTAATGGCTACACCTTC. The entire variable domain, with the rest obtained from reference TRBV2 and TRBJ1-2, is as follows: EPEVTQTPSHQVTQMGQEVILRCVPISNHLYFYWYRQILGQKVEFLVSFYNNEISEKSEIFDDQFSVERPDGSNFTLKIRSTKLEDSAMYFCASSDRASNGYTFGSGTRLTVV.

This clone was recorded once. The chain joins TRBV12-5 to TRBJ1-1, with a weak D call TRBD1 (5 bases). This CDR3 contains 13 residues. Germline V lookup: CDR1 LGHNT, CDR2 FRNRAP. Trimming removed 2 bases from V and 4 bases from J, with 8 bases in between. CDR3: CASGLMGGTEAFF. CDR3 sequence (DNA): TGTGCTAGTGGTTTGATGGGGGGCACTGAAGCTTTCTTT. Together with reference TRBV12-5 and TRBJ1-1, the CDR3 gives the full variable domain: DARVTQTPRHKVTEMGQEVTMRCQPILGHNTVFWYRQTMMQGLELLAYFRNRAPLDDSGMPKDRFSAEMPDATLATLKIQPSEPRDSAVYFCASGLMGGTEAFFGQGTRLTVV.

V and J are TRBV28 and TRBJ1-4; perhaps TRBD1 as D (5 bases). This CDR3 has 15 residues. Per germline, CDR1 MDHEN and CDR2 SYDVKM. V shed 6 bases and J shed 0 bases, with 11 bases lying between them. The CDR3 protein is CASRGHEATNEKLFF. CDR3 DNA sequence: TGTGCCAGCAGGGGGCATGAAGCAACTAATGAAAAACTGTTTTTT.

CDR3 in amino acids: CASSENRGTVADTQYF. The CDR3 bases are TGTGCCAGCAGCGAAAACAGGGGGACTGTTGCAGATACGCAGTATTTT. The gene calls are TRBV11-1 and TRBJ2-3; 8 bases are shared with TRBD1. The CDR3 totals 16 residues. The germline CDR1 and CDR2 sequences are SGHAT and FQDESV (reference sequence). The ends lost 5 bases at V and 4 bases at J; junction bases unmatched: 11.